The entry below gives a single T cell receptor (beta chain) sequence along with its context. Read data end 3 residues before the CDR3 end; the end is taken from the germline J gene. This sample is drawn from a study of T cells in women clearing cervical HPV infection. The wider study: HLA type stays a possible confounder, typing being limited.

With 1 base removed from V and 0 bases from J, the gap between germline ends came to 4 bases. Germline CDR1 reads SNHLY; CDR2 reads FYNNEI. The CDR3 sequence is 14 residues long. Produced via immunoSEQ multiplex PCR; TCRdb's table is partial and in-frame only. The sample's table shows some 43,000 clones. The sequenced material came from blood buffy coat. The rearrangement links TRBV2 to TRBJ1-5; D gene ambiguous. This receptor was identified in a woman aged 18 to 75 with a cervical HPV16 infection that either progressed to CIN3+ or cleared (not recorded which). CDR3 protein: CASSEGHSNQPQHF. The sequenced part of the CDR3 DNA is TGTGCCAGCAGTGAAGGGCATAGCAATCAGCCC.